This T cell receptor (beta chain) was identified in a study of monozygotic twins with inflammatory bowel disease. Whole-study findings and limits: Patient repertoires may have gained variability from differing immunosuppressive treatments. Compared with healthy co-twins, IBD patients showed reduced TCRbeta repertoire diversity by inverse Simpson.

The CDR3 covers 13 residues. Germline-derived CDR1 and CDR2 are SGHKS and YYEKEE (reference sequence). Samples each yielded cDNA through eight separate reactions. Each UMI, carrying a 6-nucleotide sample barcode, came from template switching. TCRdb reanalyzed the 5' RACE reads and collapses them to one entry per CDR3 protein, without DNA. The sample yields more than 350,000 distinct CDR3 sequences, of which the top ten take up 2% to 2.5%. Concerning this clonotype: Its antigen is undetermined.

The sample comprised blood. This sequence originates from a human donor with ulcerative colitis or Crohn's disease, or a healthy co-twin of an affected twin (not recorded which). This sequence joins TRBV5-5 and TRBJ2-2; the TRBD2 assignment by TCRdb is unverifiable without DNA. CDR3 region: CASSSPPTGELFF.